The present T cell receptor beta chain was sequenced within a study of cytomegalovirus exposure and HLA in healthy donors. About this clone: Its antigen is not known.

Germline loops: CDR1 LNHDA, CDR2 SQIVND (reference sequence). This CDR3 contains 14 residues. V shed 8 bases and J shed 5 bases, with 18 bases lying between them. Regarding the study as a whole: The study assumed roughly uniform donor sequencing depth for presence/absence analyses.

Both 60 Vbeta primers and 13 Jbeta primers went into the PCR. Clones were read by immunoSEQ multiplex PCR, and TCRdb kept only the in-frame ones, dropping some. This table holds fewer than 130,000 clones, roughly 80% found once. This TCR was sampled from a female donor in good health and CMV-seropositive. Source material: PBMCs. The chain carries TRBV19 and TRBJ2-5; a weak D match, TRBD2 (7 bases). The CDR3 sequence is CASSEGGVGETQYF. The CDR3 DNA reads as TGTGCCAGTTCTGAGGGGGGGGTAGGGGAGACCCAGTACTTC.